The TCR beta chain described here comes from a study of shared clonotypes between healthy human individuals. V shed 5 bases, J shed 6 bases, and the junction held 12 bases outside the gene matches. Germline V gene lookup returns CDR1 SGHTA and CDR2 FQGTGA. CDR3 length: 15 amino acids. Repertoires were generated with immunoSEQ multiplex PCR, while TCRdb's copy carries only in-frame clones and drops some. The table lists about 520,000 clones, 95% to 96% of them singletons, with approximately 0.067% in the top ten. Healthy and HIV-negative, the adult donors had no recent acute infections or vaccinations.

The sequence was obtained from a woman in her twenties or thirties in good health. Sequencing input: naive CD4+ T cells sorted from blood. Subset meaning: CD45RA+ positively selected. The genes are TRBV7-3 and TRBJ1-2, with 7 bases identical to TRBD1. For the CDR3, the DNA is TGTGCCAGCAGCCGAACCCCGGGGACAGAAGATGGCTACACCTTC. Protein sequence: CASSRTPGTEDGYTF.